This TCR beta chain stems from a study of T cells expressing NK-cell markers. On the study more broadly: Sorted CD3+CD56-NKG2C+, CD3+CD56+NKG2C- and CD3+CD56+NKG2C+ T cells were the source of the TCR beta repertoires. In the group of eight sequenced donors, seven were HCMV-seropositive and one was seronegative.

The CDR3 is 16 amino acids. TCRdb reprocessed the 5' RACE reads and keeps a single row for each CDR3 protein, giving no DNA. Its clone listing holds 200,000 to 300,000 distinct CDR3 sequences. Study-level points and caveats: The study found dominant NKG2C+ clonotypes at roughly 1.0-7.0% of CD8+ T cells in about six donors.

Concerning this clonotype: Antigen unknown.

The sequenced sample was blood T cells: a sorted CD56 or NKG2C T cell subset, CD4+ or CD8+ T cells, or bulk PBMC T cells (not recorded which). The chain recombines TRBV12-3 or TRBV12-4 with TRBJ2-1. This TCR was sampled from a man between 18 and 29 years old in good health. CDR3 residues: CASSPTGGSTYNEQFF.